Listed here are 3 T cell receptor beta chains from one sample, sequenced in a study of blood T cell repertoires in COVID-19. Repertoires were generated with immunoSEQ multiplex PCR, while TCRdb's copy carries only in-frame clones and drops some. The sample lists around 290,000 clones; around 90% were seen once. Source material: PBMCs or T cells enriched from blood (not recorded which). These receptors were taken from a woman aged 40-49 years who had recovered from COVID-19.

The chain couples TRBV7-9 to TRBJ2-7; D might be TRBD2 (6 bases). V was clipped by 6 bases and J by 4 bases, with 13 bases between them. This CDR3 contains 13 residues. In germline, CDR1 is SEHNR, CDR2 FQNEAQ (reference sequence). For the CDR3, the DNA is TGTGCCAGCAGGACGGGGGATATATACGAGCAGTACTTC. Protein sequence: CASRTGDIYEQYF.

The gene calls are TRBV27 and TRBJ1-2; TRBD1 aligns across 8 bases. The CDR3 contains 14 residues. CDR1 is MNHEY and CDR2 is SMNVEV in the germline V gene (reference sequence). The J segment lost 4 bases and the V segment lost 4 bases, leaving 5 bases of the junction unmatched. CDR3 DNA sequence: TGTGCCAGCAGTTCTGGGACAGGCTCCTATGGCTACACCTTC. Translating gives CASSSGTGSYGYTF.

The gene calls are TRBV7-2 and TRBJ1-2, with 9 bases matching TRBD1. Germline V gene lookup returns CDR1 SGHTA and CDR2 FQGNSA. Losses at the gene ends were 0 bases for V and 2 bases for J; bases not matched to a gene: 13. CDR3 length equals 19 residues. The CDR3 loop reads CASSLARGGTGIRNYGYTF. CDR3 in DNA: TGTGCCAGCAGCTTAGCCAGGGGAGGGACAGGGATCCGAAACTATGGCTACACCTTC.